One and the same sample provided the 17 T cell receptor beta chains below, sequenced in a study of cytomegalovirus exposure and HLA in healthy donors. This PCR relied on a set of 60 Vbeta primers and 13 Jbeta primers. Produced via immunoSEQ multiplex PCR; TCRdb's table is partial and in-frame only. Seen here are around 130,000 clones, 75% to 90% observed once, and the top ten hold 3% to 4%. The material sequenced was PBMCs. The receptors stem from a woman in her forties in good health and CMV-seronegative.

The CDR3 DNA is TGCAGCGTTCGAGCGGGGGGGCTGGGCGAGCAGTACTTC. Translated, it gives CSVRAGGLGEQYF. V and J are TRBV29-1 and TRBJ2-7; 10 positions match TRBD2. Germline CDR1 reads SQVTM; CDR2 reads ANQGSEA. This CDR3 region has 13 residues. After removal of 5 bases from V and 6 bases from J, the junction contained 7 bases not matched to a gene.

The V call is TRBV19, the J call TRBJ1-6, with a tentative D call TRBD1 (5 bases). The CDR3 loop spans 15 amino acids. V was cut by 3 bases and J by 11 bases, with 17 bases left in between. The V gene's germline CDR1 is LNHDA and CDR2 SQIVND (reference sequence). CDR3 DNA: TGTGCCAGTAGTATCGGGTTGTGGGAAGGGGCACCCCTCCACTTT. Translation: CASSIGLWEGAPLHF.

The DNA of the CDR3 is TGTGCCAGCAGCCGGGAGCGGGGGGGCCAGCGCATTCAGTACTTC. As protein: CASSRERGGQRIQYF. The rearrangement links TRBV4-2 to TRBJ2-4, with 10 positions matching TRBD2. The length of the CDR3 is 15 residues. The germline V gene has CDR1 LGHNA and CDR2 YNFKEQ. V gave up 4 bases and J gave up 9 bases; unmatched junction bases: 9.

The gene calls are TRBV5-1 and TRBJ2-1, with 11 bases aligning to TRBD2. The V and J ends lost 4 bases and 5 bases, in that order; junction bases with no gene match: 5. This CDR3 has 15 amino acids. CDR1 is SGHRS, CDR2 YFSETQ, per germline. As DNA, the CDR3 is TGCGCCAGCAGCGACACTAGCGGGGGTAACAATGAGCAGTTCTTC. Protein: CASSDTSGGNNEQFF.

The genes are TRBV5-4 and TRBJ1-6; D remains ambiguous. Germline assignment: CDR1 SGHNT and CDR2 YYREEE (reference sequence). V was trimmed by 5 bases and J by 9 bases, leaving 15 bases between them. This CDR3 has 14 amino acids. The CDR3 loop reads CASSPEREGSPLHF. The CDR3 DNA reads TGTGCCAGCAGTCCCGAGCGGGAAGGTTCACCCCTCCACTTT.

This chain joins TRBV29-1 and TRBJ2-3; TRBD1 aligns across 7 bases. The CDR3 runs 14 residues. V lost 6 bases to trimming and J lost 0 bases; unmatched junction nucleotides: 6. Looked up from germline, CDR1 is SQVTM and CDR2 is ANQGSEA. This CDR3 reads CSVSPGQSTDTQYF. The CDR3 DNA is TGCAGCGTCTCTCCGGGACAGAGCACAGATACGCAGTATTTT.

The genes are TRBV28 and TRBJ1-1; 8 bases align to TRBD1. This CDR3 region has 14 residues. The germline CDR1 and CDR2 sequences are MDHEN and SYDVKM. The junction had 5 bases not matched to a gene; V was cut back by 4 bases and J by 4 bases. CDR3 region: CASSSSDRVTEAFF. CDR3 DNA: TGTGCCAGCAGTTCCTCGGACAGGGTCACTGAAGCTTTCTTT.

The chain employs TRBV4-1 and TRBJ2-3; D not certain. V was shortened by 3 bases and J by 3 bases, with 10 bases between the two germline ends. Germline V gene lookup returns CDR1 MGHRA and CDR2 YSYEKL. The CDR3 length is 14 residues. The CDR3 protein is CASSHLTFTDTQYF. The CDR3 nucleotides read TGCGCCAGCAGCCACCTGACTTTTACAGATACGCAGTATTTT.

V usage is TRBV7-2 and J usage is TRBJ2-7, with D possibly being TRBD2 (5 bases). Germline values: CDR1 SGHTA, CDR2 FQGNSA. Trimming pared 0 bases from V and 2 bases from J, leaving 8 bases between. This CDR3 has 14 residues. Here the CDR3 reads CASSLAQRAYEQYF. In DNA form, the CDR3 reads TGTGCCAGCAGCTTAGCCCAGAGGGCCTACGAGCAGTACTTC.

This chain connects TRBV6-5 to TRBJ1-2, with a possible D match to TRBD1 (5 bases). V lost 6 bases to trimming and J lost 8 bases, with 10 bases between them. The CDR3 is made up of 11 amino acids. CDR1 and CDR2 from the germline V gene are MNHEY and SVGAGI. The chain's CDR3 is CASRRGEGYTF. The CDR3 nucleotides read TGTGCCAGCAGACGGGGGGAGGGCTACACCTTC.

This clone was counted between two and nine times. This sequence joins TRBV4-1 and TRBJ1-1; weak D call: TRBD1 (5 bases). V lost 1 base, J lost 1 base, and 10 bases lay in between. There are 15 residues in the CDR3. The germline V gene has CDR1 MGHRA and CDR2 YSYEKL. The CDR3 nucleotides read TGCGCCAGCAGCCAAGCCTGGGGCCGGAACACTGAAGCTTTCTTT. Translated, it gives CASSQAWGRNTEAFF.

CDR3 loop: CASSSGTSSSNEQFF. CDR3 bases: TGTGCCAGCAGTTCCGGGACTAGCAGCAGCAATGAGCAGTTCTTC. This chain uses TRBV6-6 with TRBJ2-1, with 9 positions matching TRBD2. Germline V lookup: CDR1 MNHNY, CDR2 SVGAGI (reference sequence). The CDR3 has 15 amino acids. V was pared by 4 bases and J by 6 bases, with 7 bases of the junction left unmatched.

V gene TRBV27 combines with J gene TRBJ1-5; maybe TRBD1 (6 bases). The CDR3 loop spans 14 amino acids. The V gene lost 6 bases and the J gene lost 4 bases, with 13 bases spanning the gap. The germline CDR1 and CDR2 sequences are MNHEY and SMNVEV (reference sequence). CDR3 sequence: CASSLDSMNQPQHF. The DNA of the CDR3 is TGTGCCAGCAGCTTGGACAGTATGAATCAGCCCCAGCATTTT.

The chain carries TRBV12-5 and TRBJ2-5; 8 bases match TRBD1. J lost 11 bases, V lost 6 bases, and 8 bases had no gene match. Germline-derived CDR1 and CDR2 are LGHNT and FRNRAP. The CDR3 has 12 residues. The CDR3 DNA reads TGTGCTAGTGGCCGGGACAGGCGAAGGCAGTACTTC. Protein product: CASGRDRRRQYF.

The chain has TRBV9 and TRBJ1-4; possible D gene TRBD1, 5 bases. V lost 3 bases and J 3 bases, leaving 12 bases between the germline ends. Germline CDR1 SGDLS, CDR2 YYNGEE. The CDR3 is 15 amino acids. The CDR3 DNA is TGTGCCAGCAGCGCAAGCGGGACCGCTAATGAAAAACTGTTTTTT. Its translation: CASSASGTANEKLFF.

This chain connects TRBV6-6 to TRBJ2-7; possibly TRBD2 for D (6 bases). This CDR3 has 15 amino acids. Germline CDR1 and CDR2: MNHNY and SVGAGI (reference sequence). With 2 bases removed from V and 3 bases from J, the gap between germline ends came to 14 bases. The CDR3 DNA sequence: TGTGCCAGCAGTTACGGGGAGGACGGGGGCTACGAGCAGTACTTC. Residues: CASSYGEDGGYEQYF.

This chain connects TRBV28 to TRBJ1-1; D is possibly TRBD1 (5 bases). Trimming left V 1 base short and J 4 bases short, with 10 bases between. Per the germline V gene, CDR1 is MDHEN and CDR2 is SYDVKM. This CDR3 comprises 14 residues. CDR3 sequence (DNA): TGTGCCAGCAGTTTATCCCAAGGGGCCACTGAAGCTTTCTTT. Its translation is CASSLSQGATEAFF.